This T cell receptor beta chain came from a study of T cells in women clearing cervical HPV infection (dated by TCRdb to the late 2010s). Broadly, across the study: The cases were 25 to 30 women with histologically confirmed HPV16-related CIN3 or worse, and 2 of those women had invasive cancers. The controls were around 26 women whose single incident HPV16 infection cleared within 12 months with no development of precancer or cancer. Blood from cases was collected at the visit where the lesion was first found, while blood from controls was collected once the infection could no longer be detected. Among cases, blood sampling came a median of roughly 140 days after lesion detection, with an interquartile range of about 80 to 230 days. HLA typing was available for only a few women, so HLA type could not be excluded as a confounder. Nested within Costa Rica's Guanacaste HPV Natural History Study, an exploratory proof-of-principle case-control study compared TCR repertoires across cervical HPV16 outcomes. Cases and controls were matched on age within five years and on year of sample collection. Cases had a median age of almost 35 years compared with 38 to 40 for controls, and baseline characteristics showed no significant differences between the groups. The parent cohort enrolled roughly 9,600 women aged 18 or older in Guanacaste, Costa Rica, during about 1992 to 1994 and followed them for 6 to 7 years. Five blinded duplicates per group were added as quality controls, giving about 60 samples: approximately 50 participants and 10 replicates. What the study reported, not specific to this receptor: Whether associations preceded infection or resulted from infection could not be shown with the cross-sectional design, and effector/memory subsets and HPV-specific T cells were not isolated. Across sequencing depths, CIN3+ cases showed significantly higher TCR repertoire richness than controls, but evenness did not differ between the groups. Random forest classifiers combining richness and V gene abundances distinguished cases from controls with an estimated AUC of 0.7 to 0.85. Because the number of T cells in each sample was unknown, differences in richness could reflect differing T-cell content rather than repertoire biology.

Details on this clone: Its antigen remains undetermined.

TCR beta CDR3 regions were amplified by multiplex PCR from an average of roughly 1,300 ng genomic DNA per sample using the immunoSEQ assay. Primer bias was corrected in the assay by using a complete synthetic TCR repertoire to establish an amplification baseline. The amplicons were sequenced using the Illumina platform. Per the source publication's procedure: Error correction of the sequences involved clustering with frequency ratios plus a modified nearest-neighbor algorithm, after which the sequences were analyzed in the immunoSEQ Analyzer using IMGT gene definitions. At each rarefaction depth, TCR richness and evenness were averaged across 20 rarefaction repeats, and samples with fewer sequences than that depth were excluded. Wilcoxon rank sum tests with FDR correction were used to compare V, D and J gene relative abundances between the groups. An intraclass correlation of just under 96% for TCR richness and an average of around 76% across 66 gene segments were obtained from the blinded duplicates. In its TCRdb copy, this immuneACCESS table keeps in-frame sequences only and misses some clones. Where compared with another copy, unresolved V genes explain less than half of these, and the others have no known cause. For V, J and clone size, that table is used; D and trimming come from the DNA. This sample's records show fewer than 40,000 clones. Less than 9.5% of the sample rests with the top ten.

Every participant had a single incident cervical HPV16 infection, and prevalent HPV16 infections were excluded. Cervical HPV DNA was detected by MY09/MY11 PCR, and genotyping was performed by dot-blot hybridization. About 14 mL of heparinized blood were centrifuged, and the buffy coat was split into aliquots, frozen at -30 degrees C, and then kept at -80 degrees C. QIAGEN kits were used to extract genomic DNA from buffy coat specimens. The source material was blood buffy coat. The receptor comes from a woman between 18 and 69 years old with a cervical HPV16 infection that either progressed to CIN3+ or cleared (not recorded which).

This receptor has the CDR3 CASSVAWGGQGDTQYF. The CDR3 bases that were read are TGTGCCAGCAGCGTAGCTTGGGGGGGGCAAGGAGATACG. The V and J segments used are TRBV9 and TRBJ2-3; 7 matching bases give a weak D call of TRBD2. The read is 3 residues too short to cover the CDR3 end, so that end is filled in from the germline J gene. From a lookup of the germline V gene, CDR1 and CDR2 are SGDLS and YYNGEE. V is reduced by 0 bases and J by 5 bases, leaving a spacing of 16 bases between them. Including cysteine and phenylalanine, the CDR3 has 16 amino acids. Shown are 39 bases from within the CDR3, in frame from base 1.